The clone carrying this T cell receptor beta chain was observed a few times. What it binds is not known. These data belong to a study of OX40 agonist ivuxolimab in advanced cancers. V shed 1 base and J shed 1 base, with 13 bases lying between them. The CDR3 has 16 residues. Germline CDR1 is MGHRA and CDR2 is YSYEKL. Here immunoSEQ multiplex PCR was the method, and the copy in TCRdb shows in-frame clones only, minus some. This sample has some 70,000 clones, with around 87% found just once. Broader study findings: Low clonal expansion, among the lowest seen, marked partial responders at 0.1-3.0 mg/kg. No antigen was identified for the clonally expanded peripheral T cells.

This chain links TRBV4-1 with TRBJ1-1; D is uncertain. This receptor was identified in an adult with an advanced solid tumor such as melanoma, head and neck, liver or kidney cancer. The sequenced sample was CD4+ or CD8+ T cells sorted from blood, obtained in a trial of the OX40 agonist ivuxolimab. This CDR3 reads CASSQGVGNRNTEAFF. The CDR3 nucleotides read TGCGCCAGCAGCCAAGGGGTGGGCAATAGGAACACTGAAGCTTTCTTT.